This TCR beta chain was sequenced during a study of cytomegalovirus exposure and HLA in healthy donors. Study-wide results and caveats: TCR beta chains numbering under 200 were designated cytomegalovirus-associated.

CDR1 and CDR2 from the germline V gene are SEHNR and FQNEAQ (reference sequence). This CDR3 contains 18 residues. It was with 60 Vbeta and 13 Jbeta primers that the PCR ran. Some clones are missing from TCRdb's copy, which holds only in-frame ones; the method was immunoSEQ multiplex PCR. The data contain 90,000 to 95,000 clones, more than 75% of them singletons. A word on this clone: Its cognate antigen is unknown. The junction shows a germline mismatch at one end, possibly a read error.

Sequencing input: PBMCs. This receptor was identified in a young man in good health and CMV-seronegative. The gene calls are TRBV7-9 and TRBJ2-7, with D perhaps matching TRBD1 (7 bases). The CDR3 DNA reads TGTTCCAGCAGCTCGCCCCTAGCGAATCCGGGACAGTCCTACGAGCAGTACTTC. Translation gives CSSSSPLANPGQSYEQYF.